The source of this T cell receptor (beta chain) is a study of T cell changes during pregnancy in multiple sclerosis. With V trimmed by 5 bases and J by 4 bases, 9 bases remained unmatched. This CDR3 is 15 amino acids long. Germline V lookup: CDR1 SGHNT, CDR2 YENEEA. Sequenced by immunoSEQ multiplex PCR; TCRdb stores in-frame clones only, minus some. This table has around 50,000 clones, around nine tenths appearing once. The chain uses TRBV11-3 and TRBJ1-1, with 8 nucleotides matching TRBD1. The sequence was obtained from a female donor in good health, enrolled as a control in a pregnancy study. Sequenced material: CD4+ T cells from peripheral blood mononuclear cells, taken after pregnancy. The CDR3 protein is CASSPRGTGPTEAFF. The CDR3, as DNA: TGTGCCAGCAGCCCCAGGGGGACAGGCCCCACTGAAGCTTTCTTT.